This T cell receptor (beta chain) was obtained from a study of human T cells and chemical hapten exposure (dated by TCRdb to the early 2020s). Background for the entire study: For sensitization, 2% DPC in acetone was applied to a 2 cm by 2 cm area of upper inner arm skin. The mostly female patient cohort included alopecia areata with under or over 50% scalp involvement, alopecia totalis and alopecia universalis. Libraries were combined into a pool for sequencing, and differences in TCR yield between samples came mainly from small differences in library volumes within the pool. Weekly therapeutic DPC doses were additionally applied to the scalp of patients throughout the roughly 23-week study period. Blood samples were taken from patients before sensitization (week 0) and at 2, 6 and about 24 weeks after DPC sensitization. Blood for TCR sequencing was provided by twenty-nine alopecia patients at one to four time points (pre-sensitization, 2, 6 and 24 weeks). Patch tests used Finn chambers with 0.01% DPC on the upper back, scored after 6 days by International Contact Dermatitis Research Group standards. In alopecia patients, the study followed how the peripheral blood TCR repertoire changed in vivo over primary and secondary sensitization to diphenylcyclopropenone (DPC), a hapten.

Trimming removed 1 base from V and 4 bases from J, leaving 13 bases between the germline ends. The CDR3 runs 15 amino acids, cysteine and phenylalanine included. Left in the record is the CDR3 DNA by itself, 45 bases read in frame from the first base. The germline V gene gives CDR1 as SGHTA and CDR2 as FQGNSA. Explained via the paper, the time point label denotes: pre-sensitization, week 0. This sample's treatment or condition label indicates: therapeutic diphenylcyclopropenone sensitization with weekly scalp DPC. Blood at each patch-test visit was drawn before the patch test was applied. Patients were considered eligible if aged 18 to 70, diagnosed with alopecia and deemed suitable for DPC therapy, and patients were excluded if pregnant. Unfractionated whole blood was collected in Tempus Blood RNA tubes, and total RNA was extracted from that blood. The library relied on RACE. The sequencer listed for this sample is NextSeq 500. During library preparation, unique molecular identifiers were attached to individual cDNA molecules so that TCRs could be counted in a quantitative, reproducible way. For every blood RNA sample, sequencing covered both the TCR alpha and TCR beta chains. For the original study's pipeline: The median number of TCRs per sample was 85,000 to 100,000, ranging from about 20,000 to 700,000. The Decombinator software suite was used to annotate the V, J and CDR3 of the TCR reads. For the PS versus PT1 abundance plots, all samples were subsampled to the same number of TCRs (28,000). TCRs were defined as expanded if absent before sensitization and observed at least eight times at the 2-week time point. TCRdb redid the processing of the public reads, applying fastp at Q25 and MiXCR, and retained in-frame beta chains. Under each unique CDR3 protein, matching rows form one entry showing the most common genes and DNA. Clone size and V and J calls follow TCRdb, not the original study. This sample gives 270,000 or so distinct CDR3 sequences in total; 7.7% of them show up just once. The top ten hold roughly 1.2% of the sample.

This clonotype was seen many times. It lacks a known antigen. No much larger clone is present one base from it, and per-base qualities are unavailable. Overall study outcomes, separate from this receptor: All patients had alopecia, a presumed autoimmune disease, so their immune response might differ from that of healthy individuals. Patch test score correlated positively with the number of PT1 expanded TCRs, reaching significance at thresholds 8, 16 and 32 but not at 4. After repeated subsampling, the strength of the expansion versus patch-test correlation and the threshold at which it became significant changed. Compared with pre-sensitization or healthy control sets, expanded TCRs formed significantly more large CDR3 similarity clusters, which is consistent with antigen-driven responses. No change with DPC sensitization was found in the number of TCRs above 1 in 1000 frequency, and no evidence of global repertoire structure alterations was found.

Sequencing used whole blood, obtained in connection with sensitization to the hapten diphenylcyclopropenone (DPC). The receptor's source is a man between 18 and 29 years old with alopecia areata. Some clones in this sample may be carry-over from other donors' samples. The chain is made from TRBV7-2 and TRBJ1-1; TRBD1 is perhaps the D gene, given 5 matching bases. Here the CDR3 is given as CASSLEGPSLTEAFF. The DNA sequence is as follows: TGTGCCAGCAGCTTAGAGGGGCCGAGTCTCACTGAAGCTTTCTTT.